A single sample is the source of the 21 T cell receptor beta chains below, sequenced in a study of shared clonotypes between healthy human individuals. TCRdb keeps only in-frame clones here, not all; method: immunoSEQ multiplex PCR. This repertoire shows about 460,000 clones, roughly four fifths found once; its top ten account for around 12%. What was sequenced was PBMCs. The source is a woman aged 40 to 50 in good health. Some clones in this sample may be carry-over from other donors' samples.

The gene calls are TRBV11-2 and TRBJ1-3; the D gene is possibly TRBD1 (5 bases). This CDR3 has 15 amino acids. CDR1 is SGHAT, CDR2 FQNNGV, per germline. The ends were cut back, 5 bases at V and 8 bases at J, with 19 bases in the middle. CDR3 bases: TGTGCCAGCAGCGCTGACAGTTTCGGATCGTACACCATATATTTT. It is translated as CASSADSFGSYTIYF. Filled out from reference TRBV11-2 and TRBJ1-3, the complete variable domain reads EAGVAQSPRYKIIEKRQSVAFWCNPISGHATLYWYQQILGQGPKLLIQFQNNGVVDDSQLPKDRFSAERLKGVDSTLKIQPAKLEDSAVYLCASSADSFGSYTIYFGEGSWLTVV.

Of note for this clone: This sample also contains other DNA sequences that code for the same CDR3. The chain employs TRBV5-1 and TRBJ2-7; D is unclear. CDR1 is SGHRS and CDR2 is YFSETQ in the germline V gene. The CDR3 loop spans 14 amino acids. V was cut by 0 bases and J by 2 bases, with 9 bases left in between. The CDR3 loop is CASSLEAATYEQYF. CDR3 DNA sequence: TGCGCCAGCAGCTTGGAGGCCGCCACCTACGAGCAGTACTTC.

CDR3 residues: CAWSDGEAFF. CDR3 sequence (DNA): TGTGCCTGGAGTGACGGGGAGGCTTTCTTT. This sequence joins TRBV30 and TRBJ1-1; D is unclear. The CDR3 contains 10 residues. CDR1 GTSNPN and CDR2 SVGIG come from the germline V gene (reference sequence). Trimming left V 1 base short and J 11 bases short, with 8 bases between.

The chain is built from TRBV5-5 and TRBJ2-5; D is possibly TRBD1 (5 bases). V lost 2 bases to trimming and J lost 4 bases, with 18 bases between them. In germline, CDR1 is SGHKS, CDR2 YYEKEE (reference sequence). The CDR3 length is 16 residues. The CDR3 bases are TGTGCCAGCAGCTTTTTTAACGTCAGGGATGCAGAGACCCAGTACTTC. This sequence encodes CASSFFNVRDAETQYF.

The chain combines TRBV7-9 with TRBJ2-7; unclear D gene. Germline lookup yields CDR1 SEHNR and CDR2 FQNEAQ (reference sequence). The CDR3 is made up of 14 amino acids. Deletions cut 5 bases from V and 3 bases from J, with 14 bases between. The CDR3 DNA reads TGTGCCAGCAGCCCCCCAAATGGTCGCTACGAGCAGTACTTC. Its protein is CASSPPNGRYEQYF.

In this sample, this clone turned up a few times. This chain connects TRBV5-4 to TRBJ1-2, with 7 bases lining up with TRBD1. Losses at the gene ends were 3 bases for V and 7 bases for J; bases not matched to a gene: 9. The CDR3 loop spans 14 amino acids. CDR1 is SGHNT, CDR2 YYREEE, per germline (reference sequence). CDR3 region: CASSSGQTAFGYTF. Written as DNA, the CDR3 is TGTGCCAGCAGCTCGGGACAGACCGCTTTTGGCTACACCTTC.

Worth noting for this clone: One base separates it from a far larger clone, so it is likely a read error. J is TRBJ1-1 and V is TRBV5-6, with no clear D. The CDR3 totals 13 residues. Germline CDR1 is SGHDT and CDR2 is YYEEEE. The germline V and J ends were trimmed by 3 bases and 11 bases, with 17 bases remaining between them. CDR3 loop: CASSSTLLSNAFF. The CDR3 bases are TGTGCCAGCAGCTCGACCCTACTGAGCAATGCTTTCTTT.

This sequence joins TRBV5-4 and TRBJ2-3; D ambiguous. CDR1 SGHNT and CDR2 YYREEE come from the germline V gene (reference sequence). The CDR3 extends over 11 amino acids. Trimming stripped 2 bases from V and 6 bases from J, with 4 bases between. CDR3: CASSFLDTQYF. The CDR3 region has the DNA TGTGCCAGCAGCTTTTTGGATACGCAGTATTTT.

The V gene is TRBV5-1, the J gene TRBJ2-5; TRBD1 aligns across 8 bases. Germline V gives CDR1 SGHRS, CDR2 YFSETQ. The CDR3 contains 16 residues. The junction had 5 bases not matched to a gene; V was cut back by 0 bases and J by 1 base. As DNA, the CDR3 is TGCGCCAGCAGCTTGGGAGCAGGGGGCACCCAAGAGACCCAGTACTTC. It encodes CASSLGAGGTQETQYF. The variable domain in full, with the rest retrieved from reference TRBV5-1 and TRBJ2-5, is KAGVTQTPRYLIKTRGQQVTLSCSPISGHRSVSWYQQTPGQGLQFLFEYFSETQRNKGNFPGRFSGRQFSNSRSEMNVSTLELGDSALYLCASSLGAGGTQETQYFGPGTRLLVL.

This clone has only one observation. The V gene is TRBV6-5, the J gene TRBJ1-1; the match to TRBD1 covers 8 bases. CDR3 length equals 12 residues. The ends lost 8 bases at V and 10 bases at J; junction bases unmatched: 9. CDR1 and CDR2 (germline): MNHEY, SVGAGI. CDR3 in DNA: TGTGCCAGCGGTACAGGGGGGGGAAGAGCTTTCTTT. It codes for CASGTGGGRAFF.

In this sample, this clone turned up many times. The sample holds other DNA sequences that translate to the same CDR3. The chain links TRBV13 to TRBJ1-1, with D perhaps matching TRBD1 (5 bases). The CDR3 is made up of 16 amino acids. The germline V gene encodes CDR1 PRHDT and CDR2 FYEKMQ (reference sequence). V gave up 4 bases and J gave up 5 bases, with 20 bases separating them. The CDR3 bases are TGTGCCAGCAGCTCGGGCCTTCATAACGGGGGGACTGAAGCTTTCTTT. This encodes CASSSGLHNGGTEAFF.

This clone was found a few times. This chain uses TRBV15 with TRBJ1-2, with TRBD1 identical over 9 bases. Germline V gives CDR1 LNHNV, CDR2 YYDKDF (reference sequence). This CDR3 contains 15 residues. V trimming: 1 base; J trimming: 0 bases; junction bases outside the gene matches: 0. The CDR3 is CATSRGTGANYGYTF. In nucleotides, the CDR3 is TGTGCCACCAGCAGAGGGACAGGGGCTAACTATGGCTACACCTTC.

The J gene is TRBJ1-5, the V gene TRBV2; 8 bases align to TRBD1. The CDR3 is made up of 17 amino acids. J gave up 1 base and V 6 bases, and 11 bases lay outside the gene matches. The V gene's germline CDR1 is SNHLY and CDR2 FYNNEI. DNA for the CDR3: TGTGCCAGCAGGGCTGACAGGGGACGTAACAGCAATCAGCCCCAGCATTTT. Amino acids: CASRADRGRNSNQPQHF.

The chain couples TRBV7-2 to TRBJ2-5; 7 nucleotides line up with TRBD2. The CDR3 extends over 16 amino acids. The germline V gene has CDR1 SGHTA and CDR2 FQGNSA. V was pared by 1 base and J by 2 bases, with 7 bases of the junction left unmatched. The CDR3 here is CASSLGSSGEQETQYF. CDR3 nucleotides: TGTGCCAGCAGCTTAGGGTCTAGCGGAGAACAAGAGACCCAGTACTTC.

This chain joins TRBV5-1 and TRBJ2-5; the match to TRBD1 covers 8 bases. This CDR3 has 14 amino acids. V shed 4 bases, J shed 5 bases, and the junction held 7 bases outside the gene matches. In germline, CDR1 is SGHRS, CDR2 YFSETQ. CDR3 bases: TGCGCCAGCAGCACGCAGGGGGCGCGGGAGACCCAGTACTTC. Amino acids: CASSTQGARETQYF.

As for this clone: This likely reflects a read error, since a far larger clone is one base away. V usage is TRBV4-3 and J usage is TRBJ2-7, with D possibly being TRBD1 (6 bases). The germline V gene encodes CDR1 LGHNA and CDR2 YSLEER. This CDR3 has 16 residues. The CDR3 nucleotides are TGCGCCAGCAGCCAAGATCGAGGGACAAAGTCCTACGAGCGGTACTTC. Its protein product is CASSQDRGTKSYERYF.

As for this clone: This likely came from a read error, as a far larger clone is one base away. The DNA for the CDR3 is TGTACCAGCAGCGCCCCTAGTCAAGAGACCCAGTACTTC. Its translation is CTSSAPSQETQYF. V gene TRBV9 combines with J gene TRBJ2-5; no clear D. Germline V gene data show CDR1 as SGDLS and CDR2 as YYNGEE. CDR3 length: 13 residues.

On this clone: This likely stems from a read error, as it lies one base from a far larger clone. This sample also contains other DNA sequences that code for the same CDR3. The chain carries TRBV30 and TRBJ1-6; weak D call: TRBD1 (5 bases). With 2 bases removed from V and 10 bases from J, the gap between germline ends came to 9 bases. The V gene's germline CDR1 is GTSNPN and CDR2 SVGIG (reference sequence). The CDR3 consists of 12 residues. The CDR3 loop is CAWSPGNSPLHF. The CDR3 DNA is TGTGCCTGGAGTCCAGGGAACTCACCCCTCCACTTT. Based on the CDR3 plus reference TRBV30 and TRBJ1-6, the full variable domain is SQTIHQWPATLVQPVGSPLSLECTVEGTSNPNLYWYRQAAGRGLQLLFYSVGIGQISSEVPQNLSASRPQDRQFILSSKKLLLSDSGFYLCAWSPGNSPLHFGNGTRLTVT.

The V call is TRBV19, the J call TRBJ2-1; 7 bases fit TRBD2. The trim removed 5 bases at V and 6 bases at J, leaving 7 bases unmatched. Looked up from germline, CDR1 is LNHDA and CDR2 is SQIVND (reference sequence). This CDR3 is 14 amino acids long. Here the CDR3 reads CASSSPGLLNEQFF. Here the CDR3 DNA reads TGTGCCAGTAGTTCACCGGGACTACTCAATGAGCAGTTCTTC.

V is TRBV5-1 and J is TRBJ1-2; D gene uncertain. V was clipped by 0 bases and J by 5 bases, with 11 bases between them. Germline V CDR1 and CDR2: SGHRS, YFSETQ. The CDR3 is made up of 14 amino acids. The CDR3 bases are TGCGCCAGCAGCTTGGCAGTGGGATCGTATGGCTACACCTTC. This translates into CASSLAVGSYGYTF.

This clone is a singleton in its sample. This chain joins TRBV7-2 and TRBJ1-2; no firm D call. Trimming left V 2 bases short and J 5 bases short, with 21 bases between. The CDR3 is made up of 17 amino acids. Germline V gene sequence: CDR1 SGHTA, CDR2 FQGNSA. The CDR3 coding sequence is TGTGCCAGCAGCTTATCGGTTACGTTGGGCAGGACTTATGGCTACACCTTC. Translation: CASSLSVTLGRTYGYTF.